This paragraph covers one T cell receptor beta chain sequence. The data are from a study of blood T cell repertoires in COVID-19. Study information: The study drew acute and convalescent COVID-19 samples from the United States, Italy and Spain. From T cells, B-cell-depleted T cells, or PBMCs came the material, which was cDNA or gDNA.

This CDR3 is built from 15 residues. Trimming cost V 0 bases and J 4 bases, with 13 bases left between them. Per the germline V gene, CDR1 is LGHDT and CDR2 is YNNKEL (reference sequence). The authors' processing: By means of reference gene primer amplification, nucleated cell counts were estimated. Here immunoSEQ multiplex PCR was the method, and the copy in TCRdb shows in-frame clones only, minus some. That table gives V, J and clone size, and the DNA gave D and trimming. The profile shows about 260,000 clones, over 75% of them singletons. This receptor was obtained from a human donor in a cohort sampled during active COVID-19. Material for sequencing was peripheral blood. The chain links TRBV3-1 (or the pseudogene TRBV3-2) to TRBJ2-7, with D possibly matching TRBD2 (6 bases). CDR3 sequence reads: CASSQDRLAFYEQYF. The CDR3 nucleotides are TGTGCCAGCAGCCAAGATAGGCTAGCGTTTTACGAGCAGTACTTC.